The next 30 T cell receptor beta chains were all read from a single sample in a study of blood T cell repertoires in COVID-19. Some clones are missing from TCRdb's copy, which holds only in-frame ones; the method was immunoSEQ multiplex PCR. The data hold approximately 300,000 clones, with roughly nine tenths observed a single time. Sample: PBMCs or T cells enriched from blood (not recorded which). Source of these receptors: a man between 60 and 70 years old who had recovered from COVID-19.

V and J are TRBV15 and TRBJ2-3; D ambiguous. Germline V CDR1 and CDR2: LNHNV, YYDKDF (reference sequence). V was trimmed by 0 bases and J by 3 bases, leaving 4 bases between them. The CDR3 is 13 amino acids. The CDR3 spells CATSRDMTDTQYF. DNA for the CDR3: TGTGCCACCAGCAGAGATATGACAGATACGCAGTATTTT.

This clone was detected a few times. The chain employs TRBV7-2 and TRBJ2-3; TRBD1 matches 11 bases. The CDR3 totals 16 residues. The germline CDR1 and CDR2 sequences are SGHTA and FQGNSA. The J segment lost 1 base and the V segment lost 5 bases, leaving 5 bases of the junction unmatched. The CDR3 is CASSKDRGLRTDTQYF. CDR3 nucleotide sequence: TGTGCCAGCAGCAAGGACAGGGGGCTTCGCACAGATACGCAGTATTTT.

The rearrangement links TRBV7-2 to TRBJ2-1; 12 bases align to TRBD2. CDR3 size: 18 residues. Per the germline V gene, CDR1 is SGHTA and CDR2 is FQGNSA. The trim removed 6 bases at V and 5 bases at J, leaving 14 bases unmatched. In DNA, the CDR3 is TGTGCCAGCAGACCTTGGACTAGCGGGGTTGGGGCCAACAATGAGCAGTTCTTC. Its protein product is CASRPWTSGVGANNEQFF.

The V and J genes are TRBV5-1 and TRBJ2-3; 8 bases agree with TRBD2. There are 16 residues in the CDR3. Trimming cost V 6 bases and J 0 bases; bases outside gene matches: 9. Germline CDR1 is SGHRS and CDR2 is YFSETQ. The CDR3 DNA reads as TGCGCCAGCACCTTCGGGGGGGTTAGTAGCACAGATACGCAGTATTTT. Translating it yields CASTFGGVSSTDTQYF.

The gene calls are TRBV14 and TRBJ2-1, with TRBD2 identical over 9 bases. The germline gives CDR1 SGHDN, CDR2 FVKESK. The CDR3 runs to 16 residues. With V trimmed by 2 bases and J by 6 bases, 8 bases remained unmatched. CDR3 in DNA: TGTGCCAGCAGCCAAAGACCCGCGGGGGGGATCAATGAGCAGTTCTTC. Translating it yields CASSQRPAGGINEQFF.

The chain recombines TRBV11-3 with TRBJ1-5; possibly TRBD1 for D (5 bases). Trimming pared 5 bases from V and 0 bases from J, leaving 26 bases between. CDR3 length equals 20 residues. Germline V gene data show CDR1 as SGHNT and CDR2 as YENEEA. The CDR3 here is CASSNLPGQGTTGSNQPQHF. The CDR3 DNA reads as TGTGCCAGCAGCAACCTCCCCGGGCAGGGTACTACAGGTAGCAATCAGCCCCAGCATTTT. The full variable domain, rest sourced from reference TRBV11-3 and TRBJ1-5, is EAGVVQSPRYKIIEKKQPVAFWCNPISGHNTLYWYLQNLGQGPELLIRYENEEAVDDSQLPKDRFSAERLKGVDSTLKIQPAELGDSAVYLCASSNLPGQGTTGSNQPQHFGDGTRLSIL.

The DNA for the CDR3 is TGTGCCAGCAGCTACTGGTCAGGGGGTGGCTACACCTTC. Its translation: CASSYWSGGGYTF. The chain recombines TRBV5-5 with TRBJ1-2; 7 bases line up with TRBD1. The CDR3 is 13 amino acids. The J segment lost 7 bases and the V segment lost 3 bases, leaving 6 bases of the junction unmatched. The germline V gene has CDR1 SGHKS and CDR2 YYEKEE (reference sequence).

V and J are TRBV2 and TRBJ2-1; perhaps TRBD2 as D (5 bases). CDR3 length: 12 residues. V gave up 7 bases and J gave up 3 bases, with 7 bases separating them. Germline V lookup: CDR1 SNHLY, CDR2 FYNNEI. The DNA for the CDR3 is TGTGCCAGCAACAGCGGCTACAATGAGCAGTTCTTC. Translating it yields CASNSGYNEQFF. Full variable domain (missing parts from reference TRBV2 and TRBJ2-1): EPEVTQTPSHQVTQMGQEVILRCVPISNHLYFYWYRQILGQKVEFLVSFYNNEISEKSEIFDDQFSVERPDGSNFTLKIRSTKLEDSAMYFCASNSGYNEQFFGPGTRLTVL.

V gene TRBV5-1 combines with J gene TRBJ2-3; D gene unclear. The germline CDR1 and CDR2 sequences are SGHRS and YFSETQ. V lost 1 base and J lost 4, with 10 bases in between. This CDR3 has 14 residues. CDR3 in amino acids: CASSLRQDPDTQYF. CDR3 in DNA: TGCGCCAGCAGCTTGAGGCAGGATCCAGATACGCAGTATTTT.

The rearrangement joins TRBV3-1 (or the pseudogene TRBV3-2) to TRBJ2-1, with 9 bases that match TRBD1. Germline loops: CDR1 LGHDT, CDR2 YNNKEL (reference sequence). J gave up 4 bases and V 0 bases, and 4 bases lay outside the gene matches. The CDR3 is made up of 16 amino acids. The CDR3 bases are TGTGCCAGCAGCCAAGAAGGACAGGGGAGGTACAATGAGCAGTTCTTC. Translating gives CASSQEGQGRYNEQFF.

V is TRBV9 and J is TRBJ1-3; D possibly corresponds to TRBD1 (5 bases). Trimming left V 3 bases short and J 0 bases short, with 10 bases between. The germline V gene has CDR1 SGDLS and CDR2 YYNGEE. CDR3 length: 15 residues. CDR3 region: CASSADINSGNTIYF. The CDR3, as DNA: TGTGCCAGCAGCGCGGACATTAACTCTGGAAACACCATATATTTT.

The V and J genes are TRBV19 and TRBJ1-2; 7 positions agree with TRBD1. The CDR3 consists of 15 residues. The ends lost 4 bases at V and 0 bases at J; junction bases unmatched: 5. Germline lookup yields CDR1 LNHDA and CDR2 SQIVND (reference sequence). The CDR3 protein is CASSKRQGTNYGYTF. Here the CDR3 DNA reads TGTGCCAGTAGTAAAAGACAGGGAACTAACTATGGCTACACCTTC.

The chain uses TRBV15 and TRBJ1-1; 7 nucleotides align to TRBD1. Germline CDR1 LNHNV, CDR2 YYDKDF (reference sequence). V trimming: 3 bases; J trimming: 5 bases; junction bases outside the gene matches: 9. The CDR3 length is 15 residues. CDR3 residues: CATSSDRVRGTEAFF. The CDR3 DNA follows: TGTGCCACCAGCAGTGACAGGGTGAGAGGGACTGAAGCTTTCTTT.

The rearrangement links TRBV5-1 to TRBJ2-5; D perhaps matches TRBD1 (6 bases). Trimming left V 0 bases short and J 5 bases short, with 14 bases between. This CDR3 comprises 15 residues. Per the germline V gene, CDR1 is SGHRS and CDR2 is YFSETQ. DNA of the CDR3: TGCGCCAGCAGCTTGGGGGACACGGTTGAGGAGACCCAGTACTTC. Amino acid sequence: CASSLGDTVEETQYF.

In nucleotides, the CDR3 is TGTGCCAGCAGTTACGGGACATCAGGAAACACCATATATTTT. Translation: CASSYGTSGNTIYF. The chain recombines TRBV6-5 with TRBJ1-3; D is possibly TRBD1 (6 bases). The germline V and J ends were trimmed by 2 bases and 4 bases, with 9 bases remaining between them. CDR1 and CDR2 (germline): MNHEY, SVGAGI. There are 14 residues in the CDR3.

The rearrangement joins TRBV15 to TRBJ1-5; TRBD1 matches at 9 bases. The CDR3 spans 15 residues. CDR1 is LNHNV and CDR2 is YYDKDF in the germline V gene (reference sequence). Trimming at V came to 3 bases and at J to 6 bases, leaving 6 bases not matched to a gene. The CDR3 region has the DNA TGTGCCACCAGCAGGAAGACAGGGGGTACTCAGCCCCAGCATTTT. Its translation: CATSRKTGGTQPQHF.

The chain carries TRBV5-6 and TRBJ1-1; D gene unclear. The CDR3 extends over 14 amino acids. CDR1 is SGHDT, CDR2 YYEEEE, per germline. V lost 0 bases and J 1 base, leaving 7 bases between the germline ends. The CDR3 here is CASSLALQNTEAFF. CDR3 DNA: TGTGCCAGCAGCTTGGCCTTACAGAACACTGAAGCTTTCTTT.

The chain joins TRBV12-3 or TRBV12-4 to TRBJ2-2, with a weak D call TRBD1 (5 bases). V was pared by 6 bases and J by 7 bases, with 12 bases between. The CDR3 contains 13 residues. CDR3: CASSPLDIGELFF. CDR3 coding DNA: TGTGCCAGCAGCCCCCTGGACATCGGGGAGCTGTTTTTT.

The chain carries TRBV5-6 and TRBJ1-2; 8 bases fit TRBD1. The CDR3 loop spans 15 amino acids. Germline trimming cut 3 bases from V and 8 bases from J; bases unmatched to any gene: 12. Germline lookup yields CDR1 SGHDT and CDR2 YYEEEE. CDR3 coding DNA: TGTGCCAGCAGCTCTCGAACCGGGACAGGAGCGGGCTACACCTTC. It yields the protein CASSSRTGTGAGYTF.

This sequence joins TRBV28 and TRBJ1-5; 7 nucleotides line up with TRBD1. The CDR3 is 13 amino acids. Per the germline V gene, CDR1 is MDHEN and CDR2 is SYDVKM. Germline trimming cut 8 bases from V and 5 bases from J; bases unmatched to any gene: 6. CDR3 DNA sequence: TGTGCCAGCTTAGGGGGCGATTATCAGCCCCAGCATTTT. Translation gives CASLGGDYQPQHF.

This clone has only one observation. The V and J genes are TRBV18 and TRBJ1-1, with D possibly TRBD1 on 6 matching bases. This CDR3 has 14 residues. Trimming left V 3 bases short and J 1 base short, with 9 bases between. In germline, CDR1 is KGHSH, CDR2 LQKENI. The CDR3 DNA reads TGTGCCAGCTCACCGCAGGGGAGGAACACTGAAGCTTTCTTT. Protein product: CASSPQGRNTEAFF.

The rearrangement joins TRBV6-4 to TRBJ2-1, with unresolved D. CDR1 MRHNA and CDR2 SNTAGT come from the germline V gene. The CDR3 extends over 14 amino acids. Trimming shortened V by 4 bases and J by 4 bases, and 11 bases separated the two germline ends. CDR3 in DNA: TGTGCCAGCAGTGTGTTAGCCGGGTACAATGAGCAGTTCTTC. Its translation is CASSVLAGYNEQFF.

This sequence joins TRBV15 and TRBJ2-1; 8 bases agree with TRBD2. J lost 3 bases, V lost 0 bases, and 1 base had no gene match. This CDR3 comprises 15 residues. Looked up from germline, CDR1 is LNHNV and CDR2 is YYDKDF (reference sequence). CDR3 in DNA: TGTGCCACCAGCAGAGACAGCGGGGGCTACAATGAGCAGTTCTTC. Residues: CATSRDSGGYNEQFF.

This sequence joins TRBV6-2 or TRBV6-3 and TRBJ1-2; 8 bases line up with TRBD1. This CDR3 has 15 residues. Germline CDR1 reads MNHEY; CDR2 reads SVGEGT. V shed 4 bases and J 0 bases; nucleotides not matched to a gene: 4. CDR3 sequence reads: CASSSPDRANYGYTF. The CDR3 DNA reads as TGTGCCAGCAGTTCACCGGACAGGGCTAACTATGGCTACACCTTC.

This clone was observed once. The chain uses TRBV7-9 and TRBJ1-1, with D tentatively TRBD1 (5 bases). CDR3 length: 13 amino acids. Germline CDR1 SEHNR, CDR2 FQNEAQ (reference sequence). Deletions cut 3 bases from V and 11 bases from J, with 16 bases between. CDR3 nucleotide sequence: TGTGCCAGCAGCTTTGGGGCAGAGGTAGCCGCTTTCTTT. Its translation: CASSFGAEVAAFF.

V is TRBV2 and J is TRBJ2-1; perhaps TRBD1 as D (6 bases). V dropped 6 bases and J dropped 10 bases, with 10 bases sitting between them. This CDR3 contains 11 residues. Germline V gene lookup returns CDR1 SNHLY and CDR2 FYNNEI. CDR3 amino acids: CASRETGEQFF. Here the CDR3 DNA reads TGTGCCAGCAGAGAAACAGGGGAGCAGTTCTTC. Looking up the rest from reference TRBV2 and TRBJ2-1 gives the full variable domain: EPEVTQTPSHQVTQMGQEVILRCVPISNHLYFYWYRQILGQKVEFLVSFYNNEISEKSEIFDDQFSVERPDGSNFTLKIRSTKLEDSAMYFCASRETGEQFFGPGTRLTVL.

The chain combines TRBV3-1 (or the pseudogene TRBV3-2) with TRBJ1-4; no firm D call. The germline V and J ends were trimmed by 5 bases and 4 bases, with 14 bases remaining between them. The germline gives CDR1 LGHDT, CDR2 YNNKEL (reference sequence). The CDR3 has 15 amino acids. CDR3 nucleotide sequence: TGTGCCAGCAGCACCCGACACCGTATTAATGAAAAACTGTTTTTT. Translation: CASSTRHRINEKLFF.

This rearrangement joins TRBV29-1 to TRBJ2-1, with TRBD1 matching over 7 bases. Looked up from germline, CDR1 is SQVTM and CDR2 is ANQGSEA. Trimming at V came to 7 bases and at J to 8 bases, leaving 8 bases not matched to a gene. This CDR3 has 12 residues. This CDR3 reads CSARQGVYEQFF. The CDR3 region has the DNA TGCAGCGCAAGGCAGGGGGTATATGAGCAGTTCTTC.

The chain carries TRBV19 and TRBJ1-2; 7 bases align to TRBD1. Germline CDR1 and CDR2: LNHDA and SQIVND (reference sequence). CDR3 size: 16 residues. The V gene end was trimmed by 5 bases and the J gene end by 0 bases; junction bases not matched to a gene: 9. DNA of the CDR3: TGTGCCAGTAGTGGTACAGGGGACGAAGCTAACTATGGCTACACCTTC. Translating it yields CASSGTGDEANYGYTF.

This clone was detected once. The CDR3 loop is CATTFGASRDSPLHF. DNA for the CDR3: TGTGCCACCACATTTGGGGCCAGCAGAGATTCACCCCTCCACTTT. V and J are TRBV11-3 and TRBJ1-6; tentatively, D is TRBD1 (5 bases). The CDR3 is made up of 15 amino acids. Trimming took 10 bases from V and 8 from J, leaving 21 bases between them. The V gene's germline CDR1 is SGHNT and CDR2 YENEEA.